This record concerns one T cell receptor (beta chain) sequence. Its antigen specificity is not known. One base away there is no much larger clone; base qualities are not given. This sample was taken from a study of persistence of HIV-infected CD4 T cells (dated by TCRdb to the early 2020s). General notes on the study: CMV- and HIV-1 Gag-responding CD4+ T cells were isolated from ART-treated individuals so that antigen-driven clonal expansion of HIV-1-infected cells could be examined. TCRbeta sequencing assessed the clonality of all cells in each sorted population, while proviral sequencing assessed the clonality of infected cells. The median time the participants had spent on suppressive ART was 7 to 9 years. Peripheral blood samples of up to about 180 mL were obtained at multiple time points, with the exception of two participants, for whom leukapheresis was performed at a single time point. For the TCR cluster analysis across participants, roughly eight participants were included for CMV and six or seven participants for Gag. Paper-wide results and their limitations: Restriction of bulk TCR analyses to the rare CMV-responding cells that actually carried HIV-1 proviruses was not possible. A correlation was observed between TCR oligoclonality and proviral oligoclonality within the same sorted populations. Enrichment of degenerate expanded CDR3beta sequences was found in antigen-responding cells, suggesting convergent selection of CD4+ responses to CMV and Gag. TCRbeta richness in CMV- and Gag-responding cells was significantly lower than in anti-CD3/anti-CD28-responding cells; CMV-responding cells had higher oligoclonality than CD3/CD28-stimulated and Gag-responding cells. The study involved few individuals and tested only a limited range of antigens.

CDR1 and CDR2, looked up from the germline V gene (reference sequence), are SEHNR and FQNEAQ. The CDR3 starts with the cysteine, ends with the phenylalanine, and has 12 residues. Only the CDR3 DNA is retained, 36 bases long and in frame from the first base. Ends trimmed: V by 8 bases, J by 7 bases; bases unmatched to a gene: 6. The immunoSEQ hsTCRB assay version 4 in survey mode was used to sequence TCRbeta repertoires from genomic DNA. Genomic DNA was diluted to around 9.4 ng/uL, and up to roughly 1 ug per sample was used for TCRbeta sequencing. Per the authors' processing: ImmunoSeq Analyzer 3.0 was used for analysis of TCRbeta data, and diversity was computed on productive nucleotide rearrangements. Using the Immunarch R package, lower-bound TCR diversity was estimated with the improved Chao index and clonality was estimated with the Gini coefficient. Different nucleotide rearrangements encoding the same CDR3beta amino acid sequence were counted as distinct clonotypes. TCRbeta sequences significantly enriched in antigen-responding cells relative to anti-CD3/anti-CD28-activated cells were identified by differential abundance analysis. Using predicted peptide-MHC specificity as the basis, GLIPH2 grouped TCRs into clusters, both for each participant individually and for the merged data sets that combined participants. Imported from immuneACCESS, the table was reduced by TCRdb to in-frame sequences with V and J called. These copies leave out some clones; in studies compared against another copy, an unresolved V gene accounts for under half, and the cause of the remainder is not known. From that table come the V and J calls and clone size; the DNA was used to work out D and trimming. In this sample the table shows roughly 34,000 clones, roughly 82% of which occur a single time. Nearly 6.5% of the sample is taken by the ten largest.

The intended sense of this specimen's treatment or condition label: suppressive antiretroviral therapy. Lysates of CMV-infected fibroblasts at 10 ug/mL were used to stimulate the cells. Memory CD4+ T cells that did not respond, being CD40L-negative, CD69-negative and CD45RO-high, were sorted as memory populations depleted of antigen-responding cells. Participants were HIV-1-infected adults who started suppressive ART during chronic infection. Plasma HIV-1 RNA had been undetectable (below 50 copies/mL) in participants for at least 4 years. To be included, a participant needed positive CMV serology and a CD4+ T cell count above 400 cells/uL. Before stimulation, PBMCs were isolated using density centrifugation and then depleted of CD8+ T cells. Stimulation of CD8-depleted PBMCs was carried out for 15 to 20 hours with anti-CD28/CD49d costimulation, CD40-blocking antibody and enfuvirtide, to prevent new infections. Cell sorting was performed on a Beckman Coulter MoFlo Legacy or XDP sorter, and dead cells were excluded with propidium iodide. The QIAamp DNA Mini Kit was used for genomic DNA extraction from samples above one million cells, and the Quick-DNA Microprep Kit was used otherwise.

This receptor chain uses TRBV7-9 and TRBJ1-1; 8 bases in the junction line up with TRBD1. The sequenced sample was CD4+ T cells sorted from PBMCs after 18-hour stimulation, obtained from a patient who received antiretroviral therapy. Sample cell subset or site, as interpreted from the label and publication: CD40L-CD69- CD45RO-high memory CD4 T cells not responding to CMV lysate. This sequence was found in an adult woman with HIV who was CMV-seropositive. The bases are TGTGCCAGCGGAGGACAGGGAATTGAAGCTTTCTTT. Its translation reads: CASGGQGIEAFF.